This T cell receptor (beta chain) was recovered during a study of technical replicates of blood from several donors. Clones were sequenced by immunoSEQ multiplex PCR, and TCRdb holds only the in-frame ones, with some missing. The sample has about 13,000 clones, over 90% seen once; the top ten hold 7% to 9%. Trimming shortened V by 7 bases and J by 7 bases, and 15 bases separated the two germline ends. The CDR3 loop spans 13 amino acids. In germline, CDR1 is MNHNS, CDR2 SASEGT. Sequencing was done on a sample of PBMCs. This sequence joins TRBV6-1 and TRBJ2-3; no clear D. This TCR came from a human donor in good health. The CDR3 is CASKAARFHTQYF. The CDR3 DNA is TGTGCCAGCAAGGCAGCGCGGTTTCATACGCAGTATTTT.